This TCR beta chain was found in a study of cytomegalovirus exposure and HLA in healthy donors. The study, taken as a whole, reports: The authors excluded some V segments, including TRBV6-2 and TRBV6-3, as indistinguishable. DRB1 had the most TCR associations and HLA-C the fewest, a later analysis found, with rates varying by HLA locus.

Germline CDR1 LNHNV, CDR2 YYDKDF (reference sequence). CDR3 size: 14 residues. V shed 0 bases and J shed 6 bases, with 11 bases lying between them. On this clone: The target antigen is unknown.

The PCR had 60 Vbeta and 13 Jbeta primers. The assay was immunoSEQ multiplex PCR, and TCRdb's table has in-frame clones only and misses some. Here the sample spans 90,000 or so clones, about 74% being singletons. The sequencing input was PBMCs. This TCR came from a woman between 50 and 59 years old in good health and CMV-seropositive. The chain couples TRBV15 to TRBJ1-2; the D gene is possibly TRBD1 (5 bases). The CDR3 DNA reads TGTGCCACCAGCAGAGAGACAGACCTTAATGGCTACACCTTC. Protein product: CATSRETDLNGYTF.